This TCR beta chain was sequenced for a study of blood T cell repertoires in COVID-19. Study overall: Whether acute or convalescent, the COVID-19 samples came from the United States, Italy and Spain.

The CDR3 sequence is 16 residues long. Deletions cut 1 base from V and 0 bases from J, with 10 bases between. In germline, CDR1 is LGHNA, CDR2 YNFKEQ. Repertoires were generated with immunoSEQ multiplex PCR, while TCRdb's copy carries only in-frame clones and drops some. The sample contains 210,000 or so clones, almost 90% of which appear only once. This chain links TRBV4-2 with TRBJ2-1; perhaps TRBD2 as D (5 bases). The TCR comes from a man aged 50 to 60 with acute or convalescent COVID-19. The specimen was peripheral blood. The CDR3 protein is CASSQGSLASYNEQFF. The CDR3 bases are TGTGCCAGCAGCCAAGGTAGTCTAGCCTCCTACAATGAGCAGTTCTTC.